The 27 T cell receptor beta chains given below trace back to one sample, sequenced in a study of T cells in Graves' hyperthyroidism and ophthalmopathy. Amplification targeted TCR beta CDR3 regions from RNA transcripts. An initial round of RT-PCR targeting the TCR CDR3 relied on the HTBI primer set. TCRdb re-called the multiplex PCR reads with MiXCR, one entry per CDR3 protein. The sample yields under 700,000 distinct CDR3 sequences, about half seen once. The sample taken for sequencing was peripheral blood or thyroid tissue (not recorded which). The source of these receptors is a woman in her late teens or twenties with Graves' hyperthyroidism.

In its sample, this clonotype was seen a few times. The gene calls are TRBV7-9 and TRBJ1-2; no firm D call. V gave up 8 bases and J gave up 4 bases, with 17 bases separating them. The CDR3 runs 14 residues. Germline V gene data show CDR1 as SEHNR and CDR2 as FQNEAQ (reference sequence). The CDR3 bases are TGTGCCAGCGCCCCGACTGGGGAGGGCTATGGCTACACCTTC. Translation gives CASAPTGEGYGYTF.

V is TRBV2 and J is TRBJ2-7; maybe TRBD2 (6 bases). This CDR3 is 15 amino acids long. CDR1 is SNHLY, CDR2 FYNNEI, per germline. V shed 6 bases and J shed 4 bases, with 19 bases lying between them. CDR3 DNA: TGTGCCAGCAGGCCCGGGAGAACATTGAAGTACGAGCAGTACTTC. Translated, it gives CASRPGRTLKYEQYF.

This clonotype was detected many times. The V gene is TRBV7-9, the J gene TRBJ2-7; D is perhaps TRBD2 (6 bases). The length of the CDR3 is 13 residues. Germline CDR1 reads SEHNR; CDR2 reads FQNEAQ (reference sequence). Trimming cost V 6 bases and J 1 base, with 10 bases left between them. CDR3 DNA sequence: TGTGCCAGCAGAGGCGGGACGTCCTACGAGCAGTACTTC. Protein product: CASRGGTSYEQYF.

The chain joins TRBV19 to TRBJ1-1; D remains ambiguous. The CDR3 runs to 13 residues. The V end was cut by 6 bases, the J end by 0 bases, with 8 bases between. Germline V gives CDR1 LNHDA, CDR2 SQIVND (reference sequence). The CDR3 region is CASSRDVNTEAFF. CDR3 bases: TGTGCCAGTAGCCGGGATGTGAACACTGAAGCTTTCTTT.

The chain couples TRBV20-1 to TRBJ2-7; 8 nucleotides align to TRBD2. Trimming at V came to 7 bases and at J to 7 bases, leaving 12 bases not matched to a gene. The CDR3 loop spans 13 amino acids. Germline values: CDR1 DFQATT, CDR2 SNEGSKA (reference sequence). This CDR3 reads CSVRPGGPGEQYF. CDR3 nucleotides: TGCAGTGTCAGGCCGGGAGGGCCAGGAGAGCAGTACTTC.

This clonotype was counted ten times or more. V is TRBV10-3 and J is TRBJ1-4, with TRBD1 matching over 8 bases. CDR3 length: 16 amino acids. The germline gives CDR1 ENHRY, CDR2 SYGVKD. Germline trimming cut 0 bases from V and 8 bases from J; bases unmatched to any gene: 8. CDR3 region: CAISESWTGRREKLFF. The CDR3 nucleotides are TGTGCCATCAGTGAGTCGTGGACAGGGCGAAGGGAAAAACTGTTTTTT.

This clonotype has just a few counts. This chain's CDR3 is CASSKGLGSYEQYF. Written as DNA, the CDR3 is TGTGCCAGTAGTAAAGGACTAGGTTCCTACGAGCAGTACTTC. V gene TRBV19 combines with J gene TRBJ2-7; 7 nucleotides agree with TRBD2. The CDR3 runs 14 residues. Germline lookup yields CDR1 LNHDA and CDR2 SQIVND (reference sequence). After removal of 4 bases from V and 1 base from J, the junction contained 4 bases not matched to a gene.

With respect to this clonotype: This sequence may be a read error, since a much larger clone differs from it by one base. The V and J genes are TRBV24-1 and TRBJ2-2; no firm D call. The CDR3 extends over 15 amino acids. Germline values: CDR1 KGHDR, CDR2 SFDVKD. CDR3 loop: CAISESWANTGELFF. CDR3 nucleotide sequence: TGTGCCATCAGTGAGTCGTGGGCGAACACCGGGGAGCTGTTTTTT.

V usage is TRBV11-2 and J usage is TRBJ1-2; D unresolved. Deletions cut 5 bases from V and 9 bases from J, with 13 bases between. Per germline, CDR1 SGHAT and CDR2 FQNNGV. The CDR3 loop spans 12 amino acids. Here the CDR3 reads CASSQETESYTF. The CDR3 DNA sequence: TGTGCCAGCAGCCAAGAGACGGAGAGCTACACCTTC.

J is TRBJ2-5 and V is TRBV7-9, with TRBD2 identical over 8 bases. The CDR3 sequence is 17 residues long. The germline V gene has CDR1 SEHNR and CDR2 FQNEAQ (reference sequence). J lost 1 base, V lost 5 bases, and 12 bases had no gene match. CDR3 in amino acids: CASSPYSGRGIQETQYF. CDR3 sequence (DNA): TGTGCCAGCAGCCCGTACTCCGGGAGGGGGATCCAAGAGACCCAGTACTTC.

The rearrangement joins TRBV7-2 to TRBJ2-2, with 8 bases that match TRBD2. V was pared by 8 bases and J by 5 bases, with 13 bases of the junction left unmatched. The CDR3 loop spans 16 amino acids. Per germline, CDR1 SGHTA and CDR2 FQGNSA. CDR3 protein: CASQPWIGGGTGELFF. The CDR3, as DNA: TGTGCCAGCCAGCCGTGGATTGGCGGGGGGACCGGGGAGCTGTTTTTT. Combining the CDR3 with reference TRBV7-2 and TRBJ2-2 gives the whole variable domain GAGVSQSPSNKVTEKGKDVELRCDPISGHTALYWYRQSLGQGLEFLIYFQGNSAPDKSGLPSDRFSAERTGGSVSTLTIQRTQQEDSAVYLCASQPWIGGGTGELFFGEGSRLTVL.

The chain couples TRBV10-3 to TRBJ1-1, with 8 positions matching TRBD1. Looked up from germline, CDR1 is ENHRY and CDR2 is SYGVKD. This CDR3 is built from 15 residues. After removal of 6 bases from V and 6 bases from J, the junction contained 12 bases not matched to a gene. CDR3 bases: TGTGCCATCAGGGGACAGGAAAGGCCCTGGTCTGAAGCTTTCTTT. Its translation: CAIRGQERPWSEAFF.

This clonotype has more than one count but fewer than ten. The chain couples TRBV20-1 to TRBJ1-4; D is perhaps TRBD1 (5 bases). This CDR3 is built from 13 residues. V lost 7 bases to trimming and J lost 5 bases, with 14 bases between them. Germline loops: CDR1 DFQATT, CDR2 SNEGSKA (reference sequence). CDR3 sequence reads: CSGGGTANEKLFF. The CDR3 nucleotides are TGCAGTGGGGGGGGGACGGCGAATGAAAAACTGTTTTTT.

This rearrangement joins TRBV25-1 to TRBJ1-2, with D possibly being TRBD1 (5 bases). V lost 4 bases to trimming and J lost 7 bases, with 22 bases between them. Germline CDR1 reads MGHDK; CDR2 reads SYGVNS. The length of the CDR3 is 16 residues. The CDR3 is CASSAPPRDWMGGYTF. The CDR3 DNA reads TGTGCCAGCAGTGCCCCGCCGAGGGACTGGATGGGTGGCTACACCTTC.

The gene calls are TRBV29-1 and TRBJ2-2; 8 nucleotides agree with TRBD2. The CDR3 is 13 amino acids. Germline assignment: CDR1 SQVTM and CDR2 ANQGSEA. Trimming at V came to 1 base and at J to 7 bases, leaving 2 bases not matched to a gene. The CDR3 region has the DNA TGCAGCGTTGAAGTGGGGACTAGCGGGGAGCTGTTTTTT. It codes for CSVEVGTSGELFF.

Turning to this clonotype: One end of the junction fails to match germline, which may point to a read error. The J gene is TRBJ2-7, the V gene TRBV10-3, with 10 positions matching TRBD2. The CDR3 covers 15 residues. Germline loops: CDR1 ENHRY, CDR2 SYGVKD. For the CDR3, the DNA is TGTGCCAGCAGTTACACTGCTAGCGGGAGTTTCGAGCAGTACTTC. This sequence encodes CASSYTASGSFEQYF.

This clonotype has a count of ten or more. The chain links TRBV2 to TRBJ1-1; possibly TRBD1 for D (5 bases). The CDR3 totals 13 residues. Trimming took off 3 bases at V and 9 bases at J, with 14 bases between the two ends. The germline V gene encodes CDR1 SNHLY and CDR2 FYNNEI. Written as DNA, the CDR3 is TGTGCCAGCAGTGACGAACCAGGGACGAAAGCTTTCTTT. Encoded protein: CASSDEPGTKAFF.

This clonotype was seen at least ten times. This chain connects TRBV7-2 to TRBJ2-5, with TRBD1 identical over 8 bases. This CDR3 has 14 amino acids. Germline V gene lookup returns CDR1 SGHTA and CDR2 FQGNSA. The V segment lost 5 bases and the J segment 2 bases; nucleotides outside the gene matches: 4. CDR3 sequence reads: CASSVGQAQETQYF. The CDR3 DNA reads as TGTGCCAGCAGCGTGGGACAGGCTCAAGAGACCCAGTACTTC.

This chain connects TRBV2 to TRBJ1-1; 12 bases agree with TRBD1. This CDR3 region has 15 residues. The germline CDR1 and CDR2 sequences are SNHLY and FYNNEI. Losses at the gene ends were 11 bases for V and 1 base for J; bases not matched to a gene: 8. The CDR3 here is CALPGQGARNTEAFF. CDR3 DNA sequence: TGTGCCCTACCGGGACAGGGGGCGAGGAACACTGAAGCTTTCTTT.

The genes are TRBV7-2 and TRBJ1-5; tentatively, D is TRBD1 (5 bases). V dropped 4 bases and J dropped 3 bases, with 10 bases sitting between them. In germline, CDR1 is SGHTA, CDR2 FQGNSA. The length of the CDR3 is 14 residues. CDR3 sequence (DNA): TGTGCCAGCAGCTATGGACAATTCAATCAGCCCCAGCATTTT. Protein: CASSYGQFNQPQHF.

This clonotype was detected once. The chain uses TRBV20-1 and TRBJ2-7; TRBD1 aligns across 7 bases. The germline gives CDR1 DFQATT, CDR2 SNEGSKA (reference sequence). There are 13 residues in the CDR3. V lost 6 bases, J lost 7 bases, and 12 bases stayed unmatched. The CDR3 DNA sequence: TGCAGTGCCAGCCCAGGGACAGTGGGTGAGCAGTACTTC. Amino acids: CSASPGTVGEQYF.

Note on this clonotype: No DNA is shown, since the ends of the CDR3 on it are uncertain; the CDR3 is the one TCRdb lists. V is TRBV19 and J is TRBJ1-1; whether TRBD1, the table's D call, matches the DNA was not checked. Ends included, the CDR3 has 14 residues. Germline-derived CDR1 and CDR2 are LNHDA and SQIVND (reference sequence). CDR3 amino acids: CASSWGQGNTEASF.

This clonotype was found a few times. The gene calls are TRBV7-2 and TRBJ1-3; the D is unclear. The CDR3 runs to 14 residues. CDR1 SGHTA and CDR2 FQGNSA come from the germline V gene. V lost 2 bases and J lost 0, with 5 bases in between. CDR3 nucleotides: TGTGCCAGCAGCTTACAGCACTCTGGAAACACCATATATTTT. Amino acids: CASSLQHSGNTIYF.

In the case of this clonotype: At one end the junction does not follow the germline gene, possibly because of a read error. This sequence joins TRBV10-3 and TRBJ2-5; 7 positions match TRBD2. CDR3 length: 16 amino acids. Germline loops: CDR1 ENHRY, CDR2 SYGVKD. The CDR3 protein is CASSEVYLAGQETQYF. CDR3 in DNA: TGTGCCAGCAGTGAAGTCTACTTAGCGGGTCAAGAGACCCAGTACTTC.

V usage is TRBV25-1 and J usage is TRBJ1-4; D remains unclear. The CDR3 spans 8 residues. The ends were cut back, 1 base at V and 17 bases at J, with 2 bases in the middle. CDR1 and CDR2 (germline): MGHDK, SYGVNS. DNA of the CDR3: TGTGCCAGCAGTGAATCTTTTTTT. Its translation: CASSESFF.

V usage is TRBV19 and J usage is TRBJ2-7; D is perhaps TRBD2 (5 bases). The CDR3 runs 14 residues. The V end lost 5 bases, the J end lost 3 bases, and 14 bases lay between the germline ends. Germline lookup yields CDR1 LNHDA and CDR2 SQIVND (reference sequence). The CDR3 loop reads CASSPSGEHYEQYF. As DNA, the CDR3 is TGTGCCAGTAGTCCCAGCGGAGAACACTACGAGCAGTACTTC.

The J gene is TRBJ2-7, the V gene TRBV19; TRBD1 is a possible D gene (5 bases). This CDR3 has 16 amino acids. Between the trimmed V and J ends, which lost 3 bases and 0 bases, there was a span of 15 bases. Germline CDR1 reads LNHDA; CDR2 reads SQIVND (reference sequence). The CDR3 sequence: CASSIKGRPSSYEQYF. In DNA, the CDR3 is TGTGCCAGTAGTATTAAGGGGCGACCGAGCTCCTACGAGCAGTACTTC.